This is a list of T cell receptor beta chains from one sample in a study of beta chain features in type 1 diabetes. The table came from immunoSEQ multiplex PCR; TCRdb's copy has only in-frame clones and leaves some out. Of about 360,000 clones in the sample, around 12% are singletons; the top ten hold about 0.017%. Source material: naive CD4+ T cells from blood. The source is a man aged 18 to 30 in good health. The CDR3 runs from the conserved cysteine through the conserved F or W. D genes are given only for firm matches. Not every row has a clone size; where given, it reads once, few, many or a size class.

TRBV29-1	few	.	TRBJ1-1	TGCAGCGCGAGGAGGGGCACTGAAGCTTTCTTT	CSARRGTEAFF
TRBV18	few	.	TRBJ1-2	TGTGCCAGCTCACCAATGGCCAGGACTTTTTATGGCTACACCTTC	CASSPMARTFYGYTF
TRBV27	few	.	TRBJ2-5	TGTGCCAGCAGTCGTTTCCCTAGACAGCAAGAGACCCAGTACTTC	CASSRFPRQQETQYF
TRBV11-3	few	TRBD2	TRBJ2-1	TGTGCCAGCAGCTTAGCGGGGGGTACCTACAATGAGCAGTTCTTC	CASSLAGGTYNEQFF
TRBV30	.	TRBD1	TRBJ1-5	TGTGCCTCGGGGACAGGGGATCAGCCCCAGCATTTT	CASGTGDQPQHF
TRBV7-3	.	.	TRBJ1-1	TGTGCCAGCAGCCGAGGGAACATGATGAACACTGAAGCTTTCTTT	CASSRGNMMNTEAFF
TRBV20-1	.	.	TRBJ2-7	TGCAGTGCTAAGAGGGACGAGCAGTACTTC	CSAKRDEQYF
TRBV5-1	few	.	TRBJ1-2	TGCGCCAGCAGCGAAGGGGGCTATGGCTACACCTTC	CASSEGGYGYTF
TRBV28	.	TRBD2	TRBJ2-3	TGTGCCAGCAGTACCTGGACTAGCGGAGGGAGAACAGATACGCAGTATTTT	CASSTWTSGGRTDTQYF
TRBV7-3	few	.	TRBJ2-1	TGTGCCAGCAGCCCAGACGGGTCACGCTCCTACAATGAGCAGTTCTTC	CASSPDGSRSYNEQFF
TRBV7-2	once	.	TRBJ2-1	TGTGCCAGCAGCTTAGAGACGGGAGTCCCCAATCTTCGAAATGAGCAGTTCTTC	CASSLETGVPNLRNEQFF
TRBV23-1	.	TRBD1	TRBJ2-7	TGCGCCAGCAGTCAAAAGACCGGGACAGGGCCAACCTACGAGCAGTACTTC	CASSQKTGTGPTYEQYF
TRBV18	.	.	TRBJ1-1	TGTGCCAGCTCACAAAAGAGGGGAGGTATGAACACTGAAGCTTTCTTT	CASSQKRGGMNTEAFF
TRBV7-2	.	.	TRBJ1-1	TGTGCCAGCAGCCACAGGGCTGCGGAAGCTTTCTTT	CASSHRAAEAFF
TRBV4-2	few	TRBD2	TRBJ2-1	TGTGCCAGCAGCCCCAGGGCACTAGCGGGAGGTCAGAATGAGCAGTTCTTC	CASSPRALAGGQNEQFF
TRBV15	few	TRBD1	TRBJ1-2	TGTGCCACCAGCGGGGGAATCCTGCCGCAGGGGGCGAGGGGCTACACCTTC	CATSGGILPQGARGYTF
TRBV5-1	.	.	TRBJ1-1	TGCGCCAGCAGCTCCCGACAGCCTAACACTGAAGCTTTCTTT	CASSSRQPNTEAFF
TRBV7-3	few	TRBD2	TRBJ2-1	TGTGCCAGCACGAAGACTAGCGGGAGTGGAAATGAGCAGTTCTTC	CASTKTSGSGNEQFF
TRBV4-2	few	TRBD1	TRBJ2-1	TGTGCCAGCAGCCAAGGACAGGGGCGATCCTACAATGAGCAGTTCTTC	CASSQGQGRSYNEQFF
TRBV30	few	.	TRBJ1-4	TGTGCCTGGGCCGGGACAAGCGAAAAACTGTTTTTT	CAWAGTSEKLFF